These 32 T cell receptor beta chains originate from one sample sequenced in a study of human T cells and chemical hapten exposure. Time point of the sample: pre-sensitization, week 0. Treatment denoted: therapeutic diphenylcyclopropenone sensitization with weekly scalp DPC. One entry per CDR3 protein results from TCRdb running MiXCR on the RACE reads. The sample carries over 300,000 distinct CDR3 sequences, less than 6.5% recorded once. The source material was whole blood, sampled in connection with sensitization to the hapten diphenylcyclopropenone (DPC). The origin of the receptors is a woman aged 45-60 years with alopecia areata. Some clones in this sample may be carry-over from other donors' samples.

This clonotype was counted many times. The chain has TRBV3-1 and TRBJ1-5; 11 bases fit TRBD1. V was pared by 6 bases and J by 3 bases, with 4 bases of the junction left unmatched. The CDR3 runs to 15 residues. Germline V CDR1 and CDR2: LGHDT, YNNKEL (reference sequence). The CDR3 loop is CASRWDRGFNQPQHF. CDR3 in DNA: TGTGCCAGCAGATGGGACAGGGGGTTCAATCAGCCCCAGCATTTT.

This clonotype was seen repeatedly, ten times or more. The gene calls are TRBV2 and TRBJ2-7, with TRBD1 identical over 8 bases. Germline lookup yields CDR1 SNHLY and CDR2 FYNNEI. Trimming cost V 8 bases and J 6 bases; bases outside gene matches: 6. The CDR3 loop spans 12 amino acids. This CDR3 is CASDRGSLEQYF. The CDR3 DNA sequence: TGTGCCAGCGACAGGGGTTCCCTCGAGCAGTACTTC. The full variable domain, rest sourced from reference TRBV2 and TRBJ2-7, is EPEVTQTPSHQVTQMGQEVILRCVPISNHLYFYWYRQILGQKVEFLVSFYNNEISEKSEIFDDQFSVERPDGSNFTLKIRSTKLEDSAMYFCASDRGSLEQYFGPGTRLTVT.

The chain employs TRBV24-1 and TRBJ2-1; a weak D match, TRBD2 (6 bases). V lost 5 bases to trimming and J lost 7 bases, with 14 bases between them. This CDR3 is 14 amino acids long. The germline gives CDR1 KGHDR, CDR2 SFDVKD. The CDR3 spells CATSGSGRSNEQFF. In nucleotides, the CDR3 is TGTGCCACCAGTGGGTCTGGGAGGTCTAATGAGCAGTTCTTC.

This clonotype was picked up many times. This chain links TRBV29-1 with TRBJ2-7; TRBD2 agrees at 8 bases. Germline CDR1 and CDR2: SQVTM and ANQGSEA. The CDR3 covers 14 residues. The V gene end was trimmed by 6 bases and the J gene end by 2 bases; junction bases not matched to a gene: 9. CDR3 bases: TGCAGCGTGGGGAGCGGGAGCGCCACCTACGAGCAGTACTTC. It codes for CSVGSGSATYEQYF.

This clonotype was counted ten times or more. The chain carries TRBV27 and TRBJ1-5; TRBD1 is a possible D gene (6 bases). The V and J ends lost 0 bases and 4 bases respectively, with 13 bases between them. The germline V gene encodes CDR1 MNHEY and CDR2 SMNVEV (reference sequence). The CDR3 runs to 16 residues. The CDR3 reads CASSLSAGAGNQPQHF. CDR3 nucleotides: TGTGCCAGCAGTTTATCGGCGGGGGCCGGAAATCAGCCCCAGCATTTT.

This clonotype was detected only a few times. The chain employs TRBV11-2 and TRBJ2-7; the match to TRBD1 covers 7 bases. CDR1 and CDR2 from the germline V gene are SGHAT and FQNNGV. Trimming at V came to 4 bases and at J to 6 bases, leaving 9 bases not matched to a gene. The CDR3 loop spans 14 amino acids. CDR3 protein: CASSSRQGKGEQYF. CDR3 nucleotides: TGTGCCAGCAGCTCCCGACAGGGTAAGGGCGAGCAGTACTTC.

This clonotype was detected a few times. The V and J genes are TRBV9 and TRBJ2-3; 7 nucleotides match TRBD1. Trimming took 3 bases from V and 2 from J; bases not matched to a gene: 6. Germline CDR1 SGDLS, CDR2 YYNGEE. The CDR3 contains 15 residues. DNA of the CDR3: TGTGCCAGCAGCGCCCGGGACAGAGACACAGATACGCAGTATTTT. Residues: CASSARDRDTDTQYF.

This clonotype has more than one count but fewer than ten. This chain links TRBV27 with TRBJ2-3; D is perhaps TRBD1 or TRBD2 (5 bases each). Germline-derived CDR1 and CDR2 are MNHEY and SMNVEV (reference sequence). Between the trimmed V and J ends, which lost 0 bases and 0 bases, there was a span of 22 bases. CDR3 length: 20 amino acids. Here the CDR3 DNA reads TGTGCCAGCAGTTTATCGATCGGGGCTCTACGTCCATCTAGCACAGATACGCAGTATTTT. Protein: CASSLSIGALRPSSTDTQYF.

A few counts support this clonotype. The V and J genes are TRBV3-1 and TRBJ2-5, with 10 bases fitting TRBD2. Trimming at V came to 1 base and at J to 3 bases, leaving 20 bases not matched to a gene. The CDR3 runs 21 residues. CDR1 and CDR2 from the germline V gene are LGHDT and YNNKEL (reference sequence). In DNA, the CDR3 is TGTGCCAGCAGCCAAGGCTGGGCGCTCTCTAGCGGGGGAGCCCTCGAAGAGACCCAGTACTTC. Translation gives CASSQGWALSSGGALEETQYF.

This clonotype was recorded at least ten times. This chain uses TRBV12-3 or TRBV12-4 with TRBJ1-5; TRBD1 might be the D (6 bases). V gave up 6 bases and J gave up 2 bases, with 17 bases separating them. The length of the CDR3 is 16 residues. CDR3 protein: CASRPDRNRGNQPQHF. The CDR3 nucleotides are TGTGCCAGCAGACCTGACAGGAACAGAGGCAATCAGCCCCAGCATTTT.

At least ten counts were recorded for this clonotype. The chain recombines TRBV12-3 or TRBV12-4 with TRBJ2-4; TRBD1 is a possible D gene (5 bases). CDR3 length: 14 amino acids. V lost 6 bases, J lost 3 bases, and 12 bases lay in between. This CDR3 is CASSFDRGKNIQYF. In DNA form, the CDR3 reads TGTGCCAGCAGCTTTGATAGGGGCAAAAACATTCAGTACTTC.

This clonotype was detected many times. The rearrangement joins TRBV29-1 to TRBJ2-2; D gene uncertain. There are 12 residues in the CDR3. Trimming cost V 1 base and J 0 bases, with 0 bases left between them. The germline V gene encodes CDR1 SQVTM and CDR2 ANQGSEA. The CDR3 region is CSVEANTGELFF. The CDR3 coding sequence is TGCAGCGTTGAAGCGAACACCGGGGAGCTGTTTTTT.

This clonotype has just a few counts. The chain has TRBV29-1 and TRBJ1-1; D remains ambiguous. Trimming stripped 2 bases from V and 4 bases from J, with 20 bases between. This CDR3 spans 16 amino acids. CDR1 and CDR2 (germline): SQVTM, ANQGSEA. As DNA, the CDR3 is TGCAGCGTTGAACCCCCGGCAGGCCTGTTTCTCACTGAAGCTTTCTTT. Amino acids: CSVEPPAGLFLTEAFF.

The chain links TRBV12-3 or TRBV12-4 to TRBJ1-1, with unresolved D. Deletions cut 7 bases from V and 5 bases from J, with 14 bases between. The CDR3 is 13 amino acids. The CDR3 spells CASTYNLGTEAFF. DNA for the CDR3: TGTGCCAGCACCTATAATCTGGGGACTGAAGCTTTCTTT.

At least ten counts were recorded for this clonotype. J is TRBJ2-5 and V is TRBV7-7; D ambiguous. The CDR3 has 14 amino acids. The V gene's germline CDR1 is SSHAT and CDR2 FNYEAQ (reference sequence). Between the trimmed V and J ends, which lost 3 bases and 5 bases, there was a span of 13 bases. The CDR3 region is CASSFSTTGETQYF. CDR3 bases: TGTGCCAGCAGCTTTTCGACAACCGGGGAGACCCAGTACTTC.

The V and J genes are TRBV6-5 and TRBJ1-2, with D unclear. The CDR3 contains 15 residues. With 7 bases removed from V and 6 bases from J, the gap between germline ends came to 21 bases. Looked up from germline, CDR1 is MNHEY and CDR2 is SVGAGI. CDR3 sequence: CASTTIVPGFHGYTF. The CDR3 DNA reads as TGTGCCAGCACCACCATAGTTCCCGGATTCCATGGCTACACCTTC.

In its sample, this clonotype was seen many times. In nucleotides, the CDR3 is TGCAGCGTTATACAGGGTGCTACGCAGTATTTT. Its protein is CSVIQGATQYF. The rearrangement uses TRBV29-1 and TRBJ2-3; tentatively, D is TRBD1 (6 bases). Germline V gives CDR1 SQVTM, CDR2 ANQGSEA. The V and J ends lost 5 bases and 8 bases respectively, with 11 bases between them. The CDR3 has 11 residues.

This chain links TRBV3-1 with TRBJ1-6, with D hard to call. V shed 1 base and J shed 8 bases, with 6 bases lying between them. Germline assignment: CDR1 LGHDT and CDR2 YNNKEL (reference sequence). CDR3 length: 13 amino acids. Here the CDR3 DNA reads TGTGCCAGCAGCCAAGGAACGGATTCACCCCTCCACTTT. This gives the protein CASSQGTDSPLHF.

This clonotype was seen a few times. This sequence joins TRBV27 and TRBJ2-7; D is perhaps TRBD1 (6 bases). The CDR3 sequence is 15 residues long. The V gene lost 5 bases and the J gene lost 4 bases, with 18 bases spanning the gap. Per the germline V gene, CDR1 is MNHEY and CDR2 is SMNVEV (reference sequence). CDR3 bases: TGTGCCAGCAGTCTTGACACTATAGGGGGTTACGAGCAGTACTTC. Protein sequence: CASSLDTIGGYEQYF.

There are many counts of this clonotype. This chain uses TRBV5-6 with TRBJ1-5; perhaps TRBD1 as D (5 bases). The CDR3 covers 16 residues. The germline V gene encodes CDR1 SGHDT and CDR2 YYEEEE. V was pared by 0 bases and J by 0 bases, with 10 bases between. CDR3 bases: TGTGCCAGCAGCTTGGGGCAGGGATATAGCAATCAGCCCCAGCATTTT. Translating gives CASSLGQGYSNQPQHF.

V and J are TRBV20-1 and TRBJ2-7; 9 nucleotides line up with TRBD2. Germline V CDR1 and CDR2: DFQATT, SNEGSKA (reference sequence). CDR3 size: 14 residues. With V trimmed by 0 bases and J by 4 bases, 4 bases remained unmatched. CDR3 sequence (DNA): TGCAGTGCTAGAGAGGGCCTAGCGGGGTACGAGCAGTACTTC. Its protein is CSAREGLAGYEQYF.

This sequence joins TRBV6-7 and TRBJ2-4, with D possibly called TRBD1 or TRBD2 (7 bases each). TRBV6-7 is labeled an ORF, and its function is uncertain. CDR3 length: 13 amino acids. The CDR3 nucleotides read TGTGGCAGGGGGGGGAGAGCCAAAAACATTCAGTACTTC. This gives the protein CGRGGRAKNIQYF.

This clonotype was counted a few times. The gene calls are TRBV7-9 and TRBJ2-6; TRBD2 matches at 8 bases. The CDR3 consists of 16 residues. CDR1 and CDR2 (germline): SEHNR, FQNEAQ (reference sequence). V dropped 5 bases and J dropped 2; count of bases not matched to a gene: 5. CDR3 sequence: CASSRPGGTGANVLTF. As DNA, the CDR3 is TGTGCCAGCAGCCGTCCGGGAGGGACTGGGGCCAACGTCCTGACTTTC.

The chain combines TRBV6-2 or TRBV6-3 with TRBJ2-1; 8 bases fit TRBD2. Per the germline V gene, CDR1 is MNHEY and CDR2 is SVGEGT. The CDR3 loop spans 18 amino acids. V lost 0 bases, J lost 9 bases, and 16 bases stayed unmatched. DNA of the CDR3: TGTGCCAGCAGTTACTCGATAGAGCGGGAGTTTGAGTCGGGTGAGCAGTTCTTC. Translated, it gives CASSYSIEREFESGEQFF.

This clonotype was counted at least ten times. The chain combines TRBV7-2 with TRBJ2-3, with TRBD1 matching over 7 bases. V trimming: 5 bases; J trimming: 4 bases; junction bases outside the gene matches: 9. The CDR3 length is 15 residues. Germline values: CDR1 SGHTA, CDR2 FQGNSA. This CDR3 reads CASSLPQGMADTQYF. In nucleotides, the CDR3 is TGTGCCAGCAGCCTACCACAGGGGATGGCAGATACGCAGTATTTT.

The chain has TRBV12-3 or TRBV12-4 and TRBJ2-7, with D hard to call. With 3 bases removed from V and 3 bases from J, the gap between germline ends came to 9 bases. The CDR3 totals 13 residues. The CDR3 region has the DNA TGTGCCAGCAGTTTTGGGGTCATCTACGAGCAGTACTTC. Protein sequence: CASSFGVIYEQYF.

V usage is TRBV19 and J usage is TRBJ2-2; D ambiguous. Trimming removed 3 bases from V and 4 bases from J, with 6 bases in between. The V gene's germline CDR1 is LNHDA and CDR2 SQIVND (reference sequence). The CDR3 has 13 residues. Here the CDR3 reads CASSMLLTGELFF. The DNA of the CDR3 is TGTGCCAGTAGTATGTTACTCACCGGGGAGCTGTTTTTT.

This clonotype came up many times. The rearrangement uses TRBV6-5 and TRBJ2-7, with D possibly being TRBD1 or TRBD2 (6 bases each). Germline V gene data show CDR1 as MNHEY and CDR2 as SVGAGI. This CDR3 spans 14 amino acids. V gave up 6 bases and J gave up 2 bases, with 14 bases separating them. The CDR3 sequence is CASRPGGLPYEQYF. CDR3 nucleotides: TGTGCCAGCAGGCCTGGGGGGCTCCCCTACGAGCAGTACTTC.

This clonotype was seen a handful of times. This chain links TRBV6-6 with TRBJ1-1; no firm D call. Germline CDR1 and CDR2: MNHNY and SVGAGI (reference sequence). CDR3 length: 15 residues. With 5 bases removed from V and 1 base from J, the gap between germline ends came to 14 bases. CDR3 region: CASSNLLRRNTEAFF. For the CDR3, the DNA is TGTGCCAGCAGTAATCTACTGAGAAGGAACACTGAAGCTTTCTTT.

This clonotype appeared a few times. The chain links TRBV30 to TRBJ2-1; 9 nucleotides align to TRBD1. The V gene end was trimmed by 5 bases and the J gene end by 4 bases; junction bases not matched to a gene: 9. The CDR3 consists of 15 residues. From germline, CDR1 is GTSNPN and CDR2 SVGIG (reference sequence). CDR3 DNA: TGTGCCTGGTTGGGACCGGGACAGGGTTACAATGAGCAGTTCTTC. This translates into CAWLGPGQGYNEQFF.

This clonotype has ten or more counts. The chain uses TRBV20-1 and TRBJ2-5; 9 positions agree with TRBD2. With V trimmed by 6 bases and J by 1 base, 9 bases remained unmatched. CDR1 is DFQATT and CDR2 is SNEGSKA in the germline V gene (reference sequence). CDR3 length: 15 residues. This CDR3 is CSAEDSGGLQETQYF. The CDR3 DNA sequence: TGCAGTGCGGAGGATAGCGGGGGCCTCCAAGAGACCCAGTACTTC.

This clonotype has a handful of counts. As DNA, the CDR3 is TGCAGTGCTAGTTCCCGTCAGGGTCTGGATACGCAGTATTTT. It specifies CSASSRQGLDTQYF. The V and J genes are TRBV20-1 and TRBJ2-3, with D maybe TRBD1 (5 bases). The CDR3 totals 14 residues. V lost 3 bases and J lost 6, with 16 bases in between. Germline CDR1 and CDR2: DFQATT and SNEGSKA (reference sequence).